One and the same sample provided the 15 T cell receptor beta chains below, sequenced in a study of T cells in Graves' hyperthyroidism and ophthalmopathy. Amplification of TCR beta CDR3 regions used RNA as the template. First-round RT-PCR targeting the TCR CDR3 was performed with the HTBI primer set. TCRdb re-derived calls from the multiplex PCR reads in MiXCR, one entry per CDR3 protein. This table has about 210,000 distinct CDR3 sequences, roughly a sixth appearing once. The sequenced sample consisted of blood. The receptors stem from a man in his fifties or sixties with Graves' hyperthyroidism.

The table lists this clonotype with a few counts. V is TRBV14 and J is TRBJ1-6, with TRBD1 matching over 8 bases. The CDR3 consists of 15 residues. With 3 bases clipped from V and 10 bases from J, the junction kept 8 bases outside the gene matches. CDR1 is SGHDN, CDR2 FVKESK, per germline. The CDR3 region is CASSQTTGAGSPLHF. The CDR3, as DNA: TGTGCCAGCAGCCAGACGACAGGGGCAGGATCACCCCTCCACTTT.

This clonotype was observed at least ten times. J is TRBJ2-3 and V is TRBV27; D unresolved. Trimming cost V 5 bases and J 5 bases, with 14 bases left between them. The germline V gene has CDR1 MNHEY and CDR2 SMNVEV (reference sequence). CDR3 size: 14 residues. The CDR3 reads CASSPTSWGDTQYF. The CDR3 region has the DNA TGTGCCAGCAGTCCCACCTCTTGGGGAGATACGCAGTATTTT.

This clonotype was observed a handful of times. The chain has TRBV6-1 and TRBJ2-4; D uncertain. This CDR3 spans 13 amino acids. Germline CDR1 and CDR2: MNHNS and SASEGT. Trimming removed 6 bases at V and 4 bases at J, with 10 bases between. The CDR3 sequence is CASSTARKNIQYF. In nucleotides, the CDR3 is TGTGCCAGCAGCACGGCCCGTAAAAACATTCAGTACTTC.

The V and J genes are TRBV19 and TRBJ2-1; D is unclear. V was trimmed by 3 bases and J by 10 bases, leaving 10 bases between them. The CDR3 runs to 12 residues. Per the germline V gene, CDR1 is LNHDA and CDR2 is SQIVND (reference sequence). In DNA, the CDR3 is TGTGCCAGTAGTATTGTTGGCAGAGAGCAGTTCTTC. Its translation: CASSIVGREQFF.

The V and J genes are TRBV28 and TRBJ2-7; 13 bases align to TRBD2. With V trimmed by 6 bases and J by 7 bases, 6 bases remained unmatched. Germline V gene sequence: CDR1 MDHEN, CDR2 SYDVKM. This CDR3 has 14 amino acids. The CDR3 here is CASRLAGGPREQYF. CDR3 DNA: TGTGCCAGCAGACTAGCGGGAGGGCCTCGAGAGCAGTACTTC. Based on the CDR3 plus reference TRBV28 and TRBJ2-7, the full variable domain is DVKVTQSSRYLVKRTGEKVFLECVQDMDHENMFWYRQDPGLGLRLIYFSYDVKMKEKGDIPEGYSVSREKKERFSLILESASTNQTSMYLCASRLAGGPREQYFGPGTRLTVT.

This clonotype was observed a handful of times. This chain connects TRBV4-1 to TRBJ2-7; possibly TRBD1 for D (5 bases). The germline gives CDR1 MGHRA, CDR2 YSYEKL. Trimming left V 1 base short and J 2 bases short, with 12 bases between. The CDR3 length is 15 residues. DNA of the CDR3: TGCGCCAGCAGCCAAGTGGCTCAGGGTGCCTACGAGCAGTACTTC. Translation gives CASSQVAQGAYEQYF.

This chain joins TRBV28 and TRBJ1-1; the match to TRBD1 covers 8 bases. Trimming took 5 bases from V and 5 from J; bases not matched to a gene: 7. Germline values: CDR1 MDHEN, CDR2 SYDVKM. This CDR3 has 14 amino acids. The CDR3 DNA is TGTGCCAGCAGTCACCAGGGGGCGGGAACTGAAGCTTTCTTT. Its protein product is CASSHQGAGTEAFF.

Points on this clonotype: This could be a read error, since a much larger clone is one nucleotide away. The chain employs TRBV30 and TRBJ2-2; 8 positions match TRBD1. The germline gives CDR1 GTSNPN, CDR2 SVGIG (reference sequence). The CDR3 consists of 16 residues. Trimming took 7 bases from V and 4 from J; bases not matched to a gene: 14. CDR3: CASPGDRGLSTGELFF. CDR3 DNA: TGTGCCTCCCCTGGAGACAGGGGACTTAGCACCGGGGAGCTGTTTTTT. Filled out from reference TRBV30 and TRBJ2-2, the complete variable domain reads SQTIHQWPATLVQPVGSPLSLECTVEGTSNPNLYWYRQAAGRGLQLLFYSVGIGQISSEVPQNLSASRPQDRQFILSSKKLLLSDSGFYLCASPGDRGLSTGELFFGEGSRLTVL.

This sequence joins TRBV7-9 and TRBJ2-2, with 10 bases fitting TRBD2. Trimming cost V 5 bases and J 3 bases; bases outside gene matches: 6. The CDR3 consists of 16 residues. Germline values: CDR1 SEHNR, CDR2 FQNEAQ (reference sequence). The CDR3 spells CASSPPSGSYTGELFF. As DNA, the CDR3 is TGTGCCAGCAGCCCACCTAGCGGGAGTTACACCGGGGAGCTGTTTTTT.

This clonotype came up many times. This chain connects TRBV19 to TRBJ2-1; TRBD2 is a possible D gene (6 bases). The CDR3 runs 14 residues. The V and J ends lost 3 bases and 3 bases respectively, with 9 bases between them. Germline-derived CDR1 and CDR2 are LNHDA and SQIVND (reference sequence). CDR3 sequence reads: CASSMVGSYNEQFF. In DNA form, the CDR3 reads TGTGCCAGTAGTATGGTCGGGAGCTACAATGAGCAGTTCTTC.

This clonotype was observed a handful of times. V is TRBV30 and J is TRBJ2-2, with D perhaps matching TRBD2 (5 bases). Germline CDR1 is GTSNPN and CDR2 is SVGIG (reference sequence). The CDR3 loop spans 15 amino acids. V dropped 0 bases and J dropped 5 bases, with 13 bases sitting between them. The CDR3 sequence is CAWSVLPGGTGELFF. The CDR3 DNA reads TGTGCCTGGAGTGTACTTCCGGGCGGGACCGGGGAGCTGTTTTTT.

This clonotype was counted many times. Here the CDR3 DNA reads TGTGCCAGCAGCTCAGGGCCCACTGAAGCTTTCTTT. Protein: CASSSGPTEAFF. V usage is TRBV5-8 and J usage is TRBJ1-1; tentative D call: TRBD1 (5 bases). Trimming shortened V by 3 bases and J by 4 bases, and 7 bases separated the two germline ends. Per germline, CDR1 SGHTS and CDR2 YDEGEE. The CDR3 runs to 12 residues.

The V gene is TRBV28, the J gene TRBJ2-7, with D possibly matching TRBD2 (7 bases). Germline loops: CDR1 MDHEN, CDR2 SYDVKM. V was clipped by 3 bases and J by 5 bases, with 8 bases between them. This CDR3 contains 12 residues. CDR3 in amino acids: CASSFGGHEQYF. In DNA form, the CDR3 reads TGTGCCAGCAGTTTCGGGGGGCACGAGCAGTACTTC.

The chain uses TRBV5-5 and TRBJ2-1, with 10 bases that match TRBD1. V lost 3 bases and J lost 2; bases outside the gene matches: 2. CDR3 size: 15 residues. Germline V CDR1 and CDR2: SGHKS, YYEKEE (reference sequence). In nucleotides, the CDR3 is TGTGCCAGCAGCTATGGACAGGGGGCCTACAATGAGCAGTTCTTC. Its protein is CASSYGQGAYNEQFF. Using reference TRBV5-5 and TRBJ2-1 for the parts outside the CDR3, the full variable domain is DAGVTQSPTHLIKTRGQQVTLRCSPISGHKSVSWYQQVLGQGPQFIFQYYEKEERGRGNFPDRFSARQFPNYSSELNVNALLLGDSALYLCASSYGQGAYNEQFFGPGTRLTVL.

The chain carries TRBV20-1 and TRBJ2-5; either TRBD1 or TRBD2 may fit D (5 bases each). The length of the CDR3 is 12 residues. V was pared by 5 bases and J by 3 bases, with 10 bases between. CDR1 DFQATT and CDR2 SNEGSKA come from the germline V gene (reference sequence). CDR3 DNA sequence: TGCAGTGCTGGGACGGGAAAAGAGACCCAGTACTTC. Translation: CSAGTGKETQYF.